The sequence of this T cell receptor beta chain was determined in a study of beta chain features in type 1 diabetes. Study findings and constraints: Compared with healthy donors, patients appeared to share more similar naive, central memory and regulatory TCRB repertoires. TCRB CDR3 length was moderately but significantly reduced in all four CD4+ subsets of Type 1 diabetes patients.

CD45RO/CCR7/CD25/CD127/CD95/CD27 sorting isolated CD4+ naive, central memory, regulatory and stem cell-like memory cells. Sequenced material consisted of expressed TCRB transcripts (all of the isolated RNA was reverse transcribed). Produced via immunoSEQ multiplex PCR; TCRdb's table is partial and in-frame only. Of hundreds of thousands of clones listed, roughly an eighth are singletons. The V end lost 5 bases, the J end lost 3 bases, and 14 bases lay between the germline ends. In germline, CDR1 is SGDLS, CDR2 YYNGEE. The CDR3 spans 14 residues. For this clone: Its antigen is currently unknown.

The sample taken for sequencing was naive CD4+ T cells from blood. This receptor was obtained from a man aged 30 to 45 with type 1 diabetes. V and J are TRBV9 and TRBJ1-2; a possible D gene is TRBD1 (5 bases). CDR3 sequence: CASSHTGLDYGYTF. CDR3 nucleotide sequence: TGTGCCAGCAGTCATACAGGTTTAGACTATGGCTACACCTTC.